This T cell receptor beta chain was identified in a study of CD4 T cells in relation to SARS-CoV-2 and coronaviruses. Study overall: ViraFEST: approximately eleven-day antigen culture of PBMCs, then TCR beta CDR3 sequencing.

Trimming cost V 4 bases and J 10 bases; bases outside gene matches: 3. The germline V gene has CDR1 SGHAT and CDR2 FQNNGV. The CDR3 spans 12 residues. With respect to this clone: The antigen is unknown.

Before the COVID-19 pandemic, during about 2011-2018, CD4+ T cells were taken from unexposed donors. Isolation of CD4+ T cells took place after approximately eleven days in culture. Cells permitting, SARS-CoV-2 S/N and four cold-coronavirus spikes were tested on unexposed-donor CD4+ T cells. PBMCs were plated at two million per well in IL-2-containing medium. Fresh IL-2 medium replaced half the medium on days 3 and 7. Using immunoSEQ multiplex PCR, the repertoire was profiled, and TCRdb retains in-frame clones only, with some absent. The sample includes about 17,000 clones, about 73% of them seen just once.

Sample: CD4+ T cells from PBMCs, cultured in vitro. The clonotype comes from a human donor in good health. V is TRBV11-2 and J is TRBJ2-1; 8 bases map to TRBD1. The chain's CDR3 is CASSYGQGEQFF. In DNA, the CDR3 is TGTGCCAGCAGCTACGGACAGGGCGAGCAGTTCTTC.